This TCR beta chain was recovered during a study of identical twins. This clonotype was seen a handful of times. Between the trimmed V and J ends, which lost 6 bases and 2 bases, there was a span of 16 bases. The CDR3 is made up of 14 amino acids. The germline V gene encodes CDR1 DFQATT and CDR2 SNEGSKA (reference sequence). MiXCR, run by TCRdb on the 5' RACE reads, gives a single entry per CDR3 protein. There are 1.5 million to 2 million distinct CDR3 sequences in the sample; less than 35% occur only once, and about 0.27% lies in the top ten. This TCR was sampled from a newborn girl in good health. V gene TRBV20-1 combines with J gene TRBJ1-2, with a possible D match to TRBD1 (6 bases). The sequenced sample consisted of cord blood. Here the CDR3 DNA reads TGCAGTGCCGCCTCCGGGGGGCGCAACTATGGCTACACCTTC. Its protein is CSAASGGRNYGYTF.